The source of this T cell receptor beta chain is a study of T cells after yellow fever vaccination. From the 5' RACE reads, TCRdb called clonotypes with MiXCR, one entry per CDR3 protein. The sample contains fewer than 350,000 distinct CDR3 sequences, less than 4.5% of which appear only once. Trimming left V 1 base short and J 2 bases short, with 11 bases between. Germline-derived CDR1 and CDR2 are SGHTA and FQGNSA. The CDR3 sequence is 15 residues long. The V gene is TRBV7-2, the J gene TRBJ1-1; unclear D gene. The sequenced sample was PBMCs, obtained on the day of the yellow fever booster vaccination. The receptor's source is a man younger than 35 who received the YFV17D yellow fever vaccine. The CDR3 protein is CASSLEMGGNTEAFF. CDR3 sequence (DNA): TGTGCCAGCAGCTTAGAGATGGGTGGTAACACTGAAGCTTTCTTT.